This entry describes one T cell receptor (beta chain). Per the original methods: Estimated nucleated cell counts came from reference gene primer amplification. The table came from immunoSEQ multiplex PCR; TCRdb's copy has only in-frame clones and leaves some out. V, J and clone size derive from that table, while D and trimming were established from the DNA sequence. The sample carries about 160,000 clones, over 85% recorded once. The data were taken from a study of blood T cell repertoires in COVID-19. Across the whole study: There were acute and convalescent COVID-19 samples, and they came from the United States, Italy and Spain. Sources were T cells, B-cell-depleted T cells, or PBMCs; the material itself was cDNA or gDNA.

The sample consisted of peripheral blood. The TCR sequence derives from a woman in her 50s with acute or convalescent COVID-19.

The CDR3 DNA is TGTGCCAGCAGTATTCCCTTACAGGGAAGAGGGGGCTACACCTTC. Translated: CASSIPLQGRGGYTF. The chain combines TRBV28 with TRBJ1-2, with a weak D call TRBD1 (6 bases). V was pared by 5 bases and J by 8 bases, with 21 bases between. Germline CDR1 MDHEN, CDR2 SYDVKM. CDR3 length: 15 amino acids.